This T cell receptor (beta chain) emerged from a study of blood T cells in healthy people across ages (dated by TCRdb to 2013 to 2016). With respect to the entire study: Template switching captured roughly one uniquely barcoded TCR beta cDNA molecule per two T cells in model experiments. The study measured age-related changes in TCR beta repertoire diversity using deep sequencing normalized with unique cDNA molecular identifiers. Four age groups were formed from the donors: young (average about 16 years), middle-aged (just under 40), aged (about 62) and long-lived (82). To avoid experimental bias, donors of different ages were distributed randomly across sequencing lanes. Two additional independent replicas of 1 million unique cDNA reads from the same blood draw were analyzed for two donors (one aged 18 to 29 and one aged 80 or older).

Libraries came from 5' RACE. The run used an Illumina HiSeq 2500. A second PCR of roughly 7 to 12 cycles was performed with a sample-barcoded 5' primer and a J-beta primer mix. A template-switch 5' adaptor carrying 12 random nucleotides introduced a unique molecular identifier onto each TCR beta cDNA molecule. Each sample yielded at least 2.5 million CDR3-containing paired-end reads. First-strand cDNA synthesis was performed from all RNA using the Mint cDNA synthesis kit, with priming by a TRBC-specific oligonucleotide. Following uracil-DNA glycosylase treatment, a first 18-cycle PCR with universal primers M1SS and BC2_uni_R was performed on all cDNA. The authors' analysis ran thus. Each sample was normalized by randomly selecting 1 million high-quality reads, each carrying a distinct molecular identifier. Reads with shared molecular identifiers were discarded instead of being binned into consensus sequences. MiTCR, set to a Q25 quality threshold and the strictest error-elimination algorithm, was used for CDR3 identification, clonotype clustering and error correction. A nonparametric unseen species model with Euler transformation was used to estimate a lower bound on total TCR beta diversity. Using fastp at Q25 and MiXCR, TCRdb reprocessed the public reads and kept productive beta chains. Every distinct CDR3 protein forms one entry, paired with its most common genes and DNA. The V and J calls follow TCRdb's processing rather than the paper's. In all, the sample holds 1.5 million to 2 million distinct CDR3 sequences, and 40% to 55% of those were seen once. Over 2% of the sample is in the top ten clones.

Overall results and qualifications from the work: The CMV infection status of donors was not known, potentially confounding age-related changes in expanded clonotypes. Observed TCR beta diversity per million T cells fell roughly linearly with age, and a significant reduction was already apparent by age about 38. Estimates of total diversity based on one million sequenced T cells were regarded as lower bounds and as underestimates. A strong correlation was found between observed TCR beta diversity and the percentage of naive T cells measured by flow cytometry. Conclusive comparison of naive and antigen-experienced compartments was prevented by the profiling of bulk unsorted PBMCs. Compared with the aged group, the long-lived group had more naive CD4+ T cells, fewer expanded clones and increased TCR diversity, a pattern suggesting age selection.

In its sample, this clonotype was seen a few times. Its recognized antigen is unknown. No base quality values were provided; no much bigger clone lies one nucleotide off. Counted from cysteine to phenylalanine, this CDR3 has 14 amino acids. Of the read, only the CDR3 DNA is kept; its 42 bases are in frame from base 1. V drops 6 bases and J drops 3 bases, leaving 11 bases in between. CDR1 SGHTA and CDR2 FQGNSA are derived from the germline V gene. Donors were 35 to 40 systemically healthy Caucasian individuals from Russia aged roughly 6 to 95 years. Each donor gave about 9.2 milliliters of peripheral blood, drawn into EDTA-treated Vacutainer tubes. Ficoll-Paque density-gradient centrifugation was used to isolate PBMCs, with at least 6 million obtained per sample. Trizol reagent was used to extract total RNA from the PBMCs, yielding at least 5.5 micrograms per sample. For every donor, flow cytometry on a PBMC aliquot measured the percentage of naive CD45RAhigh/CD27high T cells.

The specimen was blood. This sequence was found in a woman in her 40s in good health. The chain employs TRBV7-2 and TRBJ1-4; the D gene is possibly TRBD1, with 6 bases matching. CDR3 reads: CASRKQGPNEKLFF. The DNA is TGTGCCAGCAGAAAACAGGGCCCTAATGAAAAACTGTTTTTT.